The 7 T cell receptor beta chains below come from one sample, sequenced in a study of blood T cells in healthy people across ages. Combining a sample-barcoded 5' primer with a J-beta primer mix, a second PCR ran for roughly 7 to 12 cycles. TCRdb recomputed calls from the 5' RACE reads with MiXCR, one row per CDR3 protein. Among about 1,400,000 distinct CDR3 sequences listed, 35% to 45% were seen once. Sequencing was performed on blood. These receptors all come from a woman aged 18-30 years in good health.

With respect to this clonotype: At one end, the junction sequence differs from germline, possibly due to a read error. This chain connects TRBV20-1 to TRBJ2-7; maybe TRBD2 (7 bases). The CDR3 has 16 residues. Germline CDR1 DFQATT, CDR2 SNEGSKA (reference sequence). The CDR3 DNA reads as TGCAGTACTAGGGGGGAGGGAGCGACCCCATCCTACGAGCAGTACTTC. Protein product: CSTRGEGATPSYEQYF.

This clonotype appeared a few times. This chain uses TRBV6-6 with TRBJ1-2, with D tentatively TRBD1 (6 bases). The CDR3 extends over 13 amino acids. V lost 0 bases, J lost 6 bases, and 8 bases lay in between. Looked up from germline, CDR1 is MNHNY and CDR2 is SVGAGI (reference sequence). CDR3 nucleotides: TGTGCCAGCAGTTACTCGGGGGGCGATGGCTACACCTTC. It is translated as CASSYSGGDGYTF.

The gene calls are TRBV12-3 or TRBV12-4 and TRBJ1-1; a weak D match, TRBD1 (6 bases). This CDR3 contains 15 residues. V was cut by 7 bases and J by 2 bases, with 17 bases left in between. CDR3 region: CASIPRAGANTEAFF. DNA of the CDR3: TGTGCCAGCATACCGAGAGCGGGGGCCAACACTGAAGCTTTCTTT.

V is TRBV21-1 and J is TRBJ2-5; the table calls TRBD1, which could not be checked here. The J call may be incorrect, as the DNA end agrees better with TRBJ2-7. TRBV21-1 is a listed pseudogene. The CDR3 contains 15 residues. In DNA, the CDR3 is TGTGCCAGCAGCAAAGGTCGAGACAGGGGTTACGAGCAGTACTTC. Its translation: CASSKGRDRGYEQYF.

V and J are TRBV7-8 and TRBJ2-5; TRBD1 aligns across 7 bases. TRBJ2-7 matches the DNA end more closely, so the J call is doubtful. Germline V gives CDR1 SGHVS, CDR2 FQNEAQ. CDR3 length equals 16 residues. CDR3 in DNA: TGTGCCAGCAGTGAAGAACTAATGGACAGGACTTACGAGCAGTACTTC. It specifies CASSEELMDRTYEQYF.

This clonotype was seen only a few times. V and J are TRBV20-1 and TRBJ2-4, with 10 nucleotides matching TRBD1. Germline trimming cut 6 bases from V and 0 bases from J; bases unmatched to any gene: 14. In germline, CDR1 is DFQATT, CDR2 SNEGSKA (reference sequence). This CDR3 comprises 18 residues. The CDR3 region has the DNA TGCAGTGCAAGGGTTGGGACAGGGGTACTTGGAGCCAAAAACATTCAGTACTTC. Its protein product is CSARVGTGVLGAKNIQYF.

This clonotype was found once. V is TRBV7-9 and J is TRBJ1-6, with 10 positions matching TRBD1. The junction had 9 bases not matched to a gene; V was cut back by 2 bases and J by 14 bases. This CDR3 has 15 residues. Looked up from germline, CDR1 is SEHNR and CDR2 is FQNEAQ (reference sequence). The CDR3 DNA is TGTGCCAGCAGCTTATCGGGACAGGGGACTTTGGCCCTCCACTTT. Its translation is CASSLSGQGTLALHF.